The rows below give T cell receptor beta chains drawn from one sample of a study of CD8 T cells in ankylosing spondylitis. TCRdb re-called the 5' RACE reads with MiXCR, one entry per CDR3 protein. The sample records 800,000 to 900,000 distinct CDR3 sequences, 12% being singletons. The source material was blood, either unsorted or a sorted T cell fraction (not recorded which). All receptors derive from a male donor with ankylosing spondylitis. Each CDR3 is given with its conserved first and last residue. Fields, in order: CDR3 length, V gene, CDR3 protein.

13 | TRBV5-1 | CASSLEMNYGYTF
14 | TRBV10-1 | CASSAGASYNEQFF
14 | TRBV7-9 | CASSRRQGLHEQYF
13 | TRBV29-1 | CSVRKMTREEAFF
12 | TRBV20-1 | CSASGNLAEQYF
15 | TRBV19 | CASSGTGSIHTEAFF
13 | TRBV20-1 | CSAPGGGGETQYF
12 | TRBV29-1 | CSVDWDTGRAFF
14 | TRBV25-1 | CASSEFDRYNEQFF
13 | TRBV20-1 | CSARVPSPNEQFF
18 | TRBV6-5 | CASSYSSQGAFLDYGYTF
12 | TRBV5-6 | CASSLGRQTQYF
18 | TRBV6-2/TRBV6-3 | CASSYLLSRETSYNEQFF
14 | TRBV15 | CATSRLDINSPLHF
15 | TRBV7-2 | CASSLQLAGSGEQYF
15 | TRBV20-1 | CSVIASGGLWETQYF
13 | TRBV20-1 | CSASAGGADEQYF
13 | TRBV6-2/TRBV6-3 | CASSWEGTYGYTF
12 | TRBV10-3 | CATGTGNYEQYF
13 | TRBV29-1 | CSVGFGGSGGYTF
16 | TRBV9 | CASSVSGTGGQETQYF
15 | TRBV12-3/TRBV12-4 | CASSLSDSGGDTQYF
13 | TRBV12-3/TRBV12-4 | CASSQDSTDTQYF
14 | TRBV20-1 | CSARDHRVRETQYF